Described below is a single TCR beta chain sequence and its context. These data originate in a study of control samples from healthy donors and cancer patients. This table comes from immunoSEQ multiplex PCR, and its TCRdb copy is limited to in-frame clones, with some not included. Of about 53,000 clones listed, 87% are singletons. With V trimmed by 9 bases and J by 4 bases, 3 bases remained unmatched. The CDR3 spans 12 residues. This TCR came from a man in his 60s with head and neck cancer. The specimen sequenced was PBMCs. The chain couples TRBV12-3 or TRBV12-4 to TRBJ1-3, with TRBD1 matching over 7 bases. CDR3 bases: TGTGCCAGTGACAGGGTCGGAAACACCATATATTTT. Protein: CASDRVGNTIYF.